These T cell receptor beta chains were read from a single sample in a study of T cells after yellow fever vaccination. TCRdb processed the 5' RACE reads anew with MiXCR; each CDR3 protein has one entry. The sample includes under 600,000 distinct CDR3 sequences, 20% to 25% of them seen just once. Specimen: PBMCs, collected around 3 weeks after the first yellow fever vaccination. These receptor sequences come from a man younger than 35 who received the YFV17D yellow fever vaccine. Both conserved end residues are part of each CDR3. The D gene is left open where the match is weak. Expanded clones are given a class, and other clones once, few, many or no size at all.

>NA|TRBV6-5|TRBD2|TRBJ2-7
CASSYIAGVPYEQYF
TGTGCCAGCAGTTACATCGCGGGGGTTCCCTACGAGCAGTACTTC
>NA|TRBV5-1|TRBD1|TRBJ2-2
CASSQRTGSTGELFF
TGCGCCAGCAGCCAAAGGACAGGGAGCACCGGGGAGCTGTTTTTT
>NA|TRBV2|NA|TRBJ1-1
CASSDPGTEAFF
TGTGCCAGCAGTGACCCGGGGACTGAAGCTTTCTTT
>NA|TRBV11-2|NA|TRBJ2-7
CASSLGMLPGMYF
TGTGCCAGCAGTTTAGGGATGCTTCCGGGCATGTACTTC
>once|TRBV7-3|TRBD1|TRBJ2-5
CASSSGDRGLRETQYF
TGTGCCAGCAGCTCAGGAGACAGGGGGCTCAGAGAGACCCAGTACTTC
>few|TRBV20-1|NA|TRBJ2-7
CSARDPSGGGTTSYEQYF
TGCAGTGCTAGAGATCCAAGTGGTGGCGGGACGACCTCCTACGAGCAGTACTTC
>NA|TRBV7-2|NA|TRBJ1-2
CASSRQASAGYTF
TGTGCCAGCAGCAGACAGGCCAGTGCTGGCTACACCTTC
>few|TRBV7-2|NA|TRBJ1-2
CASSPTVDYGYTF
TGTGCCAGCAGTCCGACAGTGGACTATGGCTACACCTTC
>few|TRBV30|NA|TRBJ2-3
CAWSRVAIDTQYF
TGTGCCTGGAGTAGGGTAGCGATCGATACGCAGTATTTT
>NA|TRBV5-1|TRBD1|TRBJ2-3
CASSFGQGVMTDTQYF
TGCGCCAGCAGCTTCGGACAGGGGGTCATGACAGATACGCAGTATTTT
>NA|TRBV12-5|NA|TRBJ2-7
CASGLGGDTISYEQYF
TGTGCTAGTGGTTTGGGGGGGGACACAATCTCCTACGAGCAGTACTTC